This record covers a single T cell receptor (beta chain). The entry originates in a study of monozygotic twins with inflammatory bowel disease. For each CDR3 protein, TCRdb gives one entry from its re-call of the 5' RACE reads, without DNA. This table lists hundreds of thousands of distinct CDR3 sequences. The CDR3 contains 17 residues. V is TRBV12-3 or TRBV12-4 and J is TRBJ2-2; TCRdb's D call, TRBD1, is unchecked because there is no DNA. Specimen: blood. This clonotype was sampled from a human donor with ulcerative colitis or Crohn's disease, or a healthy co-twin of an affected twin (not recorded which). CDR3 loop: CASRLAPTGDSTGELFF.